This entry concerns a single T cell receptor beta chain. Its antigen is currently unknown. These data originate in a study of CXCR3-negative and CXCR3-positive naive CD8 T cells. General study points: High diversity, comparable across both naive subsets, contrasted with much lower diversity in memory CD8+ cells.

Researchers sorted more than 250,000 cells of each CD8+ T cell subset in triplicate. Among CD8+ T cells, naive ones were CD45RO-CCR7+CD27+CD95-. Germline values: CDR1 MDHEN, CDR2 SYDVKM. This CDR3 contains 14 residues. The TRB cDNA libraries were prepared by 5' RACE with UMI labels. With the 5' RACE reads reprocessed, TCRdb shows one record per CDR3 protein and no DNA. The listing contains 65,000 to 75,000 distinct CDR3 sequences. The sequence was obtained from a human donor in good health. Some clones in this sample may be carry-over from other donors' samples. The sample comprised naive CXCR3- CD8+ T cells from blood. As to subset: CD45RO-CCR7+CD27+CD95- naive CD8+ T cells lacking CXCR3 (TNR3-). This chain connects TRBV28 to TRBJ1-2; TCRdb outputs TRBD1, but without DNA this stays unchecked. The CDR3 here is CASSSPQGAVGYTF.